This T cell receptor beta chain was documented in a study of shared clonotypes between healthy human individuals. Study information: The cohort comprised a couple of women and a few men. Their ages spanned 18 to 49 years.

The CD4+ fraction was divided into a CD45RA+ naive subset and a CD45RA-negative memory subset. Generated by immunoSEQ multiplex PCR, the TCRdb table keeps only in-frame clones and is missing some. This table holds a few million clones, around 95% found once. CDR3 size: 11 residues. The source material was naive CD4+ T cells sorted from blood. Sample subset: CD45RA+ positively selected. The clonotype comes from a man between 18 and 35 years old in good health. The chain couples TRBV12-2 to TRBJ2-7; TRBD2 is taken as the D call from the table, unchecked against the DNA. TRBV12-2 is reported as a pseudogene. The DNA for the CDR3 is TGTGCAAGTCGCTTACTCCACGAGCAGTACTTC. Translation gives CASRLLHEQYF.